The rows below give T cell receptor beta chains drawn from one sample of a study. TCRdb processed the 5' RACE reads anew with MiXCR; each CDR3 protein has one entry. The table lists roughly 60,000 distinct CDR3 sequences, 26% of them singletons. Sequenced material: tumor-infiltrating Tregs sorted from the breast tumor. The receptors here all came from a female donor with breast cancer. Each CDR3 is given with its conserved first and last residue. D genes are given only for firm matches. Only part of the rows carry a size: once, few, many, or a class if the clone is expanded.

v_call: TRBV20-1; clone_size: .; d_call: .; j_call: TRBJ2-1; cdr3_nt: TGCAGTGCTAGACCGAGAGGACGATACAATGAGCAGTTCTTC; cdr3_aa: CSARPRGRYNEQFF
v_call: TRBV6-2/TRBV6-3; clone_size: .; d_call: TRBD2; j_call: TRBJ2-5; cdr3_nt: TGTGCCAGCAGGACTAGCCTTATTGCAGAGACCCAGTACTTC; cdr3_aa: CASRTSLIAETQYF
v_call: TRBV7-3; clone_size: many; d_call: .; j_call: TRBJ2-5; cdr3_nt: TGTGCCAGCGCCCAGGGGAATCAAGAGACCCAGTACTTC; cdr3_aa: CASAQGNQETQYF
v_call: TRBV12-3/TRBV12-4; clone_size: few; d_call: .; j_call: TRBJ1-2; cdr3_nt: TGTGCCAGCAGTTTAGTCCCGGGGGCGGGGTATGGCTACACCTTC; cdr3_aa: CASSLVPGAGYGYTF
v_call: TRBV10-3; clone_size: medium-sized; d_call: TRBD2; j_call: TRBJ2-5; cdr3_nt: TGTGCCATCAACGTAGGTAGCGGGTCCCAAGAGACCCAGTACTTC; cdr3_aa: CAINVGSGSQETQYF
v_call: TRBV6-2/TRBV6-3; clone_size: few; d_call: TRBD1; j_call: TRBJ1-1; cdr3_nt: TGTGCCAGCAGTTACTCGAGACAGGGGGCAGCTTTCTTT; cdr3_aa: CASSYSRQGAAFF
v_call: TRBV6-6; clone_size: few; d_call: .; j_call: TRBJ1-5; cdr3_nt: TGTGCCAGCAGTTACTCGAGCGGGGGGTATAGCAATCAGCCCCAGCATTTT; cdr3_aa: CASSYSSGGYSNQPQHF
v_call: TRBV9; clone_size: .; d_call: .; j_call: TRBJ2-1; cdr3_nt: TGTGCCAGCAGCGTAGTACTAGCTTCTATCAATGAGCAGTTCTTC; cdr3_aa: CASSVVLASINEQFF
v_call: TRBV24-1; clone_size: few; d_call: .; j_call: TRBJ2-2; cdr3_nt: TGTGCCACCAGTGAGTGGGAATTAGGGGAGCTGTTTTTT; cdr3_aa: CATSEWELGELFF
v_call: TRBV19; clone_size: .; d_call: .; j_call: TRBJ2-3; cdr3_nt: TGTGCCAGTAGTAAGATTCGCCCCCCGGGGGATACGCAGTATTTT; cdr3_aa: CASSKIRPPGDTQYF
v_call: TRBV18; clone_size: few; d_call: TRBD2; j_call: TRBJ2-1; cdr3_nt: TGTGCCAGCTCACCTCCCGGGACTAGCGTATCGAATGAGCAGTTCTTC; cdr3_aa: CASSPPGTSVSNEQFF
v_call: TRBV5-4; clone_size: .; d_call: .; j_call: TRBJ1-3; cdr3_nt: TGTGCCAGCAGCTTTGAGGGCTATAGCGGAAACACCATATATTTT; cdr3_aa: CASSFEGYSGNTIYF
v_call: TRBV20-1; clone_size: medium-sized; d_call: TRBD2; j_call: TRBJ2-1; cdr3_nt: TGCAGTGTCCCGGGACTAGCGGGGGGGCGGACCTACAATGAGCAGTTCTTC; cdr3_aa: CSVPGLAGGRTYNEQFF
v_call: TRBV7-9; clone_size: many; d_call: .; j_call: TRBJ2-1; cdr3_nt: TGTGCCAGCAGCTACTCACAGGGAGTAGGTGAGCAGTTCTTC; cdr3_aa: CASSYSQGVGEQFF
v_call: TRBV6-2/TRBV6-3; clone_size: many; d_call: .; j_call: TRBJ2-2; cdr3_nt: TGTGCCAGCAGTAGAAACAAGGGGAACACCGGGGAGCTGTTTTTT; cdr3_aa: CASSRNKGNTGELFF
v_call: TRBV10-3; clone_size: few; d_call: TRBD1; j_call: TRBJ2-1; cdr3_nt: TGTGCCATCATGGGACAGGGGGATGAGCAGTTCTTC; cdr3_aa: CAIMGQGDEQFF
v_call: TRBV7-9; clone_size: few; d_call: TRBD2; j_call: TRBJ2-3; cdr3_nt: TGTGCCGCAGCTTATACTAGCTCAGCGGGGGGCACAGATACGCAGTATTTT; cdr3_aa: CAAAYTSSAGGTDTQYF
v_call: TRBV5-1; clone_size: .; d_call: .; j_call: TRBJ2-7; cdr3_nt: TGCGCCAGCAGCTTGGTGGACAGCATCTCCTACGAGCAGTACTTC; cdr3_aa: CASSLVDSISYEQYF
v_call: TRBV9; clone_size: .; d_call: TRBD2; j_call: TRBJ2-5; cdr3_nt: TGTGCCAGCAGCGTAGATTACGGGAGGGCCGAGACCCAGTACTTC; cdr3_aa: CASSVDYGRAETQYF
v_call: TRBV7-9; clone_size: .; d_call: .; j_call: TRBJ1-5; cdr3_nt: TGTGCCAGCAGCCGAGTCGGTAATCAGCCCCAGCATTTT; cdr3_aa: CASSRVGNQPQHF
v_call: TRBV28; clone_size: .; d_call: TRBD2; j_call: TRBJ2-1; cdr3_nt: TGTGCCAGCAGTTCGTTTACTAGCGGGCCTGTCTACAATGAGCAGTTCTTC; cdr3_aa: CASSSFTSGPVYNEQFF
v_call: TRBV6-6; clone_size: many; d_call: .; j_call: TRBJ2-5; cdr3_nt: TGTGCCAGCAGTTACATTTCGACGGAGACCCAGTACTTC; cdr3_aa: CASSYISTETQYF
v_call: TRBV19; clone_size: .; d_call: .; j_call: TRBJ2-2; cdr3_nt: TGTGCCAGTAGTACCGGACAGTCCGGGGGCAACACCGGGGAGCTGTTTTTT; cdr3_aa: CASSTGQSGGNTGELFF
v_call: TRBV20-1; clone_size: few; d_call: .; j_call: TRBJ1-2; cdr3_nt: TGCAGTGCAGCCGCCCAGGGGATCTATGGCTACACCTTC; cdr3_aa: CSAAAQGIYGYTF
v_call: TRBV7-2; clone_size: .; d_call: .; j_call: TRBJ1-2; cdr3_nt: TGTGCCAGCAGCTCGCATACAGGGACTGTTAACTATGGCTACACCTTC; cdr3_aa: CASSSHTGTVNYGYTF
v_call: TRBV15; clone_size: .; d_call: .; j_call: TRBJ2-1; cdr3_nt: TGTGCCACCAGCGGAGATTATTCGGCCGAGCAGTTCTTC; cdr3_aa: CATSGDYSAEQFF
v_call: TRBV27; clone_size: .; d_call: TRBD2; j_call: TRBJ2-1; cdr3_nt: TGTGCCAGCAGTTTACCTAGCGGGGGGGCTAATTCGAGCTCCTACAATGAGCAGTTCTTC; cdr3_aa: CASSLPSGGANSSSYNEQFF
v_call: TRBV4-1; clone_size: few; d_call: .; j_call: TRBJ1-1; cdr3_nt: TGCGCCAGCAGCCAACAGGACTTATTCATGCCTGGGACTGAAGCTTTCTTT; cdr3_aa: CASSQQDLFMPGTEAFF
v_call: TRBV6-1; clone_size: few; d_call: .; j_call: TRBJ2-1; cdr3_nt: TGTGCCAGCAGCCGGGACCCGATCAATGAGCAGTTCTTC; cdr3_aa: CASSRDPINEQFF
v_call: TRBV9; clone_size: .; d_call: TRBD2; j_call: TRBJ2-3; cdr3_nt: TGTGCCAGCAGCGTTAGACTAGCGGGGACCACAGATACGCAGTATTTT; cdr3_aa: CASSVRLAGTTDTQYF
v_call: TRBV28; clone_size: .; d_call: .; j_call: TRBJ1-4; cdr3_nt: TGTGCCAGCACCCCCGAGGCTCCGAGGGAAAAACTGTTTTTT; cdr3_aa: CASTPEAPREKLFF
v_call: TRBV28; clone_size: few; d_call: TRBD2; j_call: TRBJ2-1; cdr3_nt: TGTGCCAGCAGCGGGGGACTAGCCCTTTCCTACAATGAGCAGTTCTTC; cdr3_aa: CASSGGLALSYNEQFF
v_call: TRBV5-1; clone_size: .; d_call: .; j_call: TRBJ2-3; cdr3_nt: TGCGCCAGCAGCTCGACGTACACAGATACGCAGTATTTT; cdr3_aa: CASSSTYTDTQYF